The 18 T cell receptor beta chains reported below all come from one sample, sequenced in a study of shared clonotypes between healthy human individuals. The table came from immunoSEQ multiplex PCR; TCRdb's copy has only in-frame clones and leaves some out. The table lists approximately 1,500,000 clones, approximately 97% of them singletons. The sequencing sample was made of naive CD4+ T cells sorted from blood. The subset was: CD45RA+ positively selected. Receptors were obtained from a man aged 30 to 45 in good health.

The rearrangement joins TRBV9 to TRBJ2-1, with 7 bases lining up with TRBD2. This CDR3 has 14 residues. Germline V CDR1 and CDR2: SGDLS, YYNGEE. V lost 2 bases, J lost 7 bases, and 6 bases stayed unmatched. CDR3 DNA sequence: TGTGCCAGCAGCGTTAGCGGGTATTGGAATGAGCAGTTCTTC. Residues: CASSVSGYWNEQFF.

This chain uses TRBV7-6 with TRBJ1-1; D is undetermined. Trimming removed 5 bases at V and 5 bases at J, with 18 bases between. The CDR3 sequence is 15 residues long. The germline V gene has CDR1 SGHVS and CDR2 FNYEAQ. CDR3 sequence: CASSPPGFGRTEAFF. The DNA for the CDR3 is TGTGCCAGCAGCCCGCCCGGATTTGGAAGAACTGAAGCTTTCTTT. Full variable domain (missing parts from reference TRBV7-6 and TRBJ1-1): GAGVSQSPRYKVTKRGQDVALRCDPISGHVSLYWYRQALGQGPEFLTYFNYEAQQDKSGLPNDRFSAERPEGSISTLTIQRTEQRDSAMYRCASSPPGFGRTEAFFGQGTRLTVV.

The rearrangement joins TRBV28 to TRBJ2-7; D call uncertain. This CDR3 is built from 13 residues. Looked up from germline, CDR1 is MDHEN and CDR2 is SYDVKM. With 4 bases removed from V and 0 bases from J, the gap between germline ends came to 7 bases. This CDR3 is CASSSPDSYEQYF. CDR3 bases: TGTGCCAGCAGTTCCCCGGACTCCTACGAGCAGTACTTC.

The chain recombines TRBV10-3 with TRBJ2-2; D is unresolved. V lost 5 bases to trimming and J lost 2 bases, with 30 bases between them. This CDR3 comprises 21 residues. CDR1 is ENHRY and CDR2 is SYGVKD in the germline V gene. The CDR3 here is CAISLFSSSPGGSRNTGELFF. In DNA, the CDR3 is TGTGCCATCAGTCTCTTCTCGAGTAGTCCAGGCGGCTCACGCAACACCGGGGAGCTGTTTTTT.

Here the CDR3 reads CASSWDRAKPSGNTIYF. The CDR3 coding sequence is TGTGCCAGCAGTTGGGACAGGGCCAAACCTTCTGGAAACACCATATATTTT. This chain joins TRBV2 and TRBJ1-3, with 9 bases matching TRBD1. The CDR3 covers 17 residues. Germline loops: CDR1 SNHLY, CDR2 FYNNEI. V trimming: 5 bases; J trimming: 1 base; junction bases outside the gene matches: 9.

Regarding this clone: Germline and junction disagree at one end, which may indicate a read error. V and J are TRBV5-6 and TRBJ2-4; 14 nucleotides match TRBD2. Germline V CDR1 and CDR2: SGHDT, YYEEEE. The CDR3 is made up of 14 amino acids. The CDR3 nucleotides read TGTGCCAGCAGCTTCCGGACTAGCGGGAGGAGTTGGGACTTC. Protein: CASSFRTSGRSWDF.

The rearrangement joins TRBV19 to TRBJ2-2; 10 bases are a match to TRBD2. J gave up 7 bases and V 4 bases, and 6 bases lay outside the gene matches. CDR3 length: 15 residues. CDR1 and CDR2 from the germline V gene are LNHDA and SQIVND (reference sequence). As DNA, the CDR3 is TGTGCCAGTAGTAAAGCGGGAGGGCCCGACGGGGAGCTGTTTTTT. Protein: CASSKAGGPDGELFF.

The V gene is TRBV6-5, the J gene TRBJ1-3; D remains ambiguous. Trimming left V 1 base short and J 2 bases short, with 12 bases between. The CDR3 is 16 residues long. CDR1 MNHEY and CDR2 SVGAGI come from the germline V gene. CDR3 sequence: CASSYWVGSAGNTIYF. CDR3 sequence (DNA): TGTGCCAGCAGTTACTGGGTGGGATCGGCTGGAAACACCATATATTTT.

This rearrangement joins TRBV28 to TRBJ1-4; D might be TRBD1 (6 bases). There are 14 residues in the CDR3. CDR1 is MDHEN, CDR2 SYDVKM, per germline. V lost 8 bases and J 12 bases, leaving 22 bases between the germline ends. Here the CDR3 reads CASVQGGEGSELFF. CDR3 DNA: TGTGCCAGCGTACAGGGAGGGGAAGGGTCGGAACTGTTTTTT.

CDR3: CASSLSQGSYTEAFF. In nucleotides, the CDR3 is TGTGCCAGCAGTTTATCCCAGGGGTCGTACACTGAAGCTTTCTTT. This rearrangement joins TRBV27 to TRBJ1-1; a possible D gene is TRBD1 (6 bases). Germline V gene sequence: CDR1 MNHEY, CDR2 SMNVEV (reference sequence). The CDR3 extends over 15 amino acids. The V and J ends lost 0 bases and 3 bases respectively, with 11 bases between them.

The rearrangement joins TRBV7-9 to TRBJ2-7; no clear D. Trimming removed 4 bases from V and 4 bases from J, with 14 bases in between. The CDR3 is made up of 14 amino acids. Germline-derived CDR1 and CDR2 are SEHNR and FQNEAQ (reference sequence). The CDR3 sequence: CASSSPLGVYEQYF. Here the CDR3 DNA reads TGTGCCAGCAGCTCCCCCTTAGGAGTATACGAGCAGTACTTC.

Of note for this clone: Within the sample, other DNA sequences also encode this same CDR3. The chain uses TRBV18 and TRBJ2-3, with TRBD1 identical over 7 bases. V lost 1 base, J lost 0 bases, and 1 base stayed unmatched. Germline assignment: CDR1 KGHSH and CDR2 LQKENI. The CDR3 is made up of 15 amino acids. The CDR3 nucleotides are TGTGCCAGCTCACCACAGGGGGCAAGCACAGATACGCAGTATTTT. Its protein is CASSPQGASTDTQYF. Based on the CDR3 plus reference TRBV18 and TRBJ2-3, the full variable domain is NAGVMQNPRHLVRRRGQEARLRCSPMKGHSHVYWYRQLPEEGLKFMVYLQKENIIDESGMPKERFSAEFPKEGPSILRIQQVVRGDSAAYFCASSPQGASTDTQYFGPGTRLTVL.

CDR3 amino acids: CASQTGAGGQPYEQYF. The CDR3 region has the DNA TGTGCCAGCCAGACCGGGGCTGGGGGACAGCCCTACGAGCAGTACTTC. This chain uses TRBV2 with TRBJ2-7; 7 bases are shared with TRBD1. The CDR3 totals 16 residues. V was clipped by 8 bases and J by 2 bases; unmatched bases: 15. Germline V CDR1 and CDR2: SNHLY, FYNNEI.

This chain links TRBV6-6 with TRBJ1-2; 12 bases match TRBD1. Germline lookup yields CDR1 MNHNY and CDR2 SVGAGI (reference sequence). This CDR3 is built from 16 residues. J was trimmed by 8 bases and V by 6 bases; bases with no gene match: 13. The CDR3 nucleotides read TGTGCCAGCAGAAACCCCTCGGGACAGGGGGCTGGCGGCTACACCTTC. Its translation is CASRNPSGQGAGGYTF.

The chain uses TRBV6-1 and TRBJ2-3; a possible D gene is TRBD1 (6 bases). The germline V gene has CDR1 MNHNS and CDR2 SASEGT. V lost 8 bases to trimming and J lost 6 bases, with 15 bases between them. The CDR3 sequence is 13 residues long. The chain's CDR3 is CASSGQPGDTQYF. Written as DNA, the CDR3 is TGTGCCAGCTCAGGACAGCCCGGTGATACGCAGTATTTT.

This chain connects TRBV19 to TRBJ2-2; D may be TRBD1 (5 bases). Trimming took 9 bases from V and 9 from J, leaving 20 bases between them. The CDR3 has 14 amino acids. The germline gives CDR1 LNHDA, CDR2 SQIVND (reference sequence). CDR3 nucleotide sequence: TGTGCCAGCAGGGTAAATGGGGCCACGCGGGAGCTGTTTTTT. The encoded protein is CASRVNGATRELFF.

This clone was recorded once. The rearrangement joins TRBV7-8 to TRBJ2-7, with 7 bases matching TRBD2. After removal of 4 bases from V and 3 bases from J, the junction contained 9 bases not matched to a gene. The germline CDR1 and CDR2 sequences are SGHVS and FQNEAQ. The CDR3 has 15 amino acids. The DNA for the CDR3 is TGTGCCAGCAGCTCCCGCGGGAGTAATTACTACGAGCAGTACTTC. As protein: CASSSRGSNYYEQYF.

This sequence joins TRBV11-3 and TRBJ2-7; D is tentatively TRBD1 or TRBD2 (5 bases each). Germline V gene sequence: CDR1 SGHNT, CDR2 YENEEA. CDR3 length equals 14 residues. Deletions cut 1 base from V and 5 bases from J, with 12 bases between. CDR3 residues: CASSLGGALDEQYF. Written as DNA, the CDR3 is TGTGCCAGCAGCTTAGGAGGGGCCCTGGACGAGCAGTACTTC.